The 25 T cell receptor beta chains in this list originate from one sample, sequenced in a study of identical twins. Each CDR3 protein is one row after TCRdb ran MiXCR on the 5' RACE reads. Of 350,000 to 600,000 distinct CDR3 sequences listed, approximately 14% are singletons. These data were also reused for a study on yellow fever vaccine responses in identical twins.

The specimen was CD4+ T cells sorted from blood. The source is a woman aged 18-35 years in good health.

V usage is TRBV20-1 and J usage is TRBJ2-2; 8 bases agree with TRBD1. The CDR3 extends over 15 amino acids. With V trimmed by 6 bases and J by 6 bases, 12 bases remained unmatched. Germline V gene sequence: CDR1 DFQATT, CDR2 SNEGSKA (reference sequence). Here the CDR3 DNA reads TGCAGTGCCCAAAGACAGGGGAAAAGGGCCGGGGAGCTGTTTTTT. It specifies CSAQRQGKRAGELFF.

This clonotype occurred a few times. The chain is built from TRBV7-3 and TRBJ2-7; perhaps TRBD2 as D (7 bases). The CDR3 is 14 amino acids. Per germline, CDR1 SGHTA and CDR2 FQGTGA. Between the trimmed V and J ends, which lost 4 bases and 7 bases, there was a span of 17 bases. The CDR3: CASSSGGPTGEQYF. The CDR3 bases are TGTGCCAGCAGCTCCGGGGGGCCCACCGGGGAGCAGTACTTC.

In its sample, this clonotype was seen many times. V is TRBV24-1 and J is TRBJ1-1; D may be TRBD1 (6 bases). The CDR3 runs 15 residues. Germline V gives CDR1 KGHDR, CDR2 SFDVKD. V was pared by 6 bases and J by 0 bases, with 13 bases between. The CDR3, as DNA: TGTGCCACCAGTCCGTCGGGGGGCATGAACACTGAAGCTTTCTTT. Translating it yields CATSPSGGMNTEAFF.

This clonotype was picked up a small number of times. V is TRBV27 and J is TRBJ2-7; 7 nucleotides match TRBD2. V shed 3 bases and J 3 bases; nucleotides not matched to a gene: 5. The germline V gene has CDR1 MNHEY and CDR2 SMNVEV (reference sequence). There are 14 residues in the CDR3. The CDR3 loop reads CASSLGTNFYEQYF. The CDR3, as DNA: TGTGCCAGCAGTTTGGGGACTAACTTCTACGAGCAGTACTTC.

This clonotype was observed a few times. The CDR3 bases are TGTGCCACTCGGGGGGTAGGGCCCAAGAACACTGAAGCTTTCTTT. Translation: CATRGVGPKNTEAFF. The chain is built from TRBV10-3 and TRBJ1-1; D might be TRBD1 (5 bases). With 10 bases removed from V and 1 base from J, the gap between germline ends came to 19 bases. Germline V gene data show CDR1 as ENHRY and CDR2 as SYGVKD. The CDR3 is 15 amino acids.

The CDR3 is CASSQIQGSYEQYF. The CDR3 bases are TGCGCCAGCAGCCAGATCCAAGGTTCCTACGAGCAGTACTTC. This chain joins TRBV5-1 and TRBJ2-7, with D unclear. This CDR3 is built from 14 residues. The germline V gene encodes CDR1 SGHRS and CDR2 YFSETQ. The V and J ends lost 4 bases and 1 base respectively, with 12 bases between them. The full variable domain, its missing parts supplied by reference TRBV5-1 and TRBJ2-7, is KAGVTQTPRYLIKTRGQQVTLSCSPISGHRSVSWYQQTPGQGLQFLFEYFSETQRNKGNFPGRFSGRQFSNSRSEMNVSTLELGDSALYLCASSQIQGSYEQYFGPGTRLTVT.

The chain couples TRBV5-1 to TRBJ1-6; perhaps TRBD1 as D (6 bases). The V and J ends lost 2 bases and 2 bases respectively, with 8 bases between them. The CDR3 consists of 15 residues. In germline, CDR1 is SGHRS, CDR2 YFSETQ. CDR3 amino acids: CASSLQGTYNSPLHF. Written as DNA, the CDR3 is TGCGCCAGCAGCTTACAGGGTACCTATAATTCACCCCTCCACTTT.

This clonotype was seen more than once but under ten times. This chain links TRBV24-1 with TRBJ2-2; TRBD2 is a possible D gene (6 bases). CDR1 and CDR2 from the germline V gene are KGHDR and SFDVKD. The CDR3 runs 13 residues. V dropped 4 bases and J dropped 13 bases, with 15 bases sitting between them. CDR3 amino acids: CATSETHGGGLFF. CDR3 sequence (DNA): TGTGCCACCAGTGAGACCCACGGGGGAGGGCTGTTTTTT.

This clonotype was picked up a small number of times. The chain has TRBV29-1 and TRBJ2-7, with 12 nucleotides matching TRBD2. CDR1 and CDR2 from the germline V gene are SQVTM and ANQGSEA. The CDR3 totals 14 residues. Trimming at V came to 6 bases and at J to 3 bases, leaving 6 bases not matched to a gene. The CDR3 coding sequence is TGCAGCGTGACCCGACTAGCGGGGGTCTACGAGCAGTACTTC. As protein: CSVTRLAGVYEQYF.

V usage is TRBV9 and J usage is TRBJ2-7, with TRBD1 matching over 8 bases. The V gene end was trimmed by 3 bases and the J gene end by 2 bases; junction bases not matched to a gene: 4. The CDR3 runs 14 residues. In germline, CDR1 is SGDLS, CDR2 YYNGEE. The CDR3 DNA reads as TGTGCCAGCAGCGGACAGGGGTTCCCCTACGAGCAGTACTTC. Its translation: CASSGQGFPYEQYF.

There are many counts of this clonotype. The chain joins TRBV29-1 to TRBJ2-5; 9 bases map to TRBD2. V shed 4 bases, J shed 5 bases, and the junction held 2 bases outside the gene matches. Germline CDR1 is SQVTM and CDR2 is ANQGSEA. The CDR3 is 12 residues long. DNA of the CDR3: TGCAGCGTTGTAGCGGGAGTGGAGACCCAGTACTTC. It yields the protein CSVVAGVETQYF.

The gene calls are TRBV7-9 and TRBJ1-2; D is unclear. In germline, CDR1 is SEHNR, CDR2 FQNEAQ (reference sequence). Trimming cost V 1 base and J 2 bases, with 8 bases left between them. The CDR3 covers 14 residues. The CDR3 nucleotides read TGTGCCAGCAGCTTAGTTGGGTTGAACTATGGCTACACCTTC. Translating gives CASSLVGLNYGYTF. The full variable domain, its missing parts supplied by reference TRBV7-9 and TRBJ1-2, is DTGVSQNPRHKITKRGQNVTFRCDPISEHNRLYWYRQTLGQGPEFLTYFQNEAQLEKSRLLSDRFSAERPKGSFSTLEIQRTEQGDSAMYLCASSLVGLNYGYTFGSGTRLTVV.

The V and J genes are TRBV6-2 or TRBV6-3 and TRBJ2-3; the D gene is possibly TRBD2 (6 bases). Germline CDR1 and CDR2: MNHEY and SVGEGT. Trimming took off 8 bases at V and 4 bases at J, with 19 bases between the two ends. The CDR3 is made up of 15 amino acids. The DNA of the CDR3 is TGTGCCAGCTCTTTTTGGGGAGGAACGGCAGATACGCAGTATTTT. It yields the protein CASSFWGGTADTQYF.

Here the CDR3 DNA reads TGCAGTGCTAAAGGACAGGCGATTCTTAGCTCCTACGAGCAGTACTTC. Its translation: CSAKGQAILSSYEQYF. This chain joins TRBV20-1 and TRBJ2-7, with 7 bases matching TRBD1. The length of the CDR3 is 16 residues. The germline V gene has CDR1 DFQATT and CDR2 SNEGSKA (reference sequence). Trimming cost V 4 bases and J 0 bases; bases outside gene matches: 12.

A few counts support this clonotype. The chain is built from TRBV7-9 and TRBJ1-1; no firm D call. The CDR3 runs to 15 residues. V lost 2 bases and J lost 0, with 10 bases in between. CDR1 and CDR2 (germline): SEHNR, FQNEAQ (reference sequence). CDR3 region: CASSLLGEVNTEAFF. The DNA of the CDR3 is TGTGCCAGCAGCTTACTTGGAGAGGTGAACACTGAAGCTTTCTTT. The whole variable domain, filled in from reference TRBV7-9 and TRBJ1-1, reads DTGVSQNPRHKITKRGQNVTFRCDPISEHNRLYWYRQTLGQGPEFLTYFQNEAQLEKSRLLSDRFSAERPKGSFSTLEIQRTEQGDSAMYLCASSLLGEVNTEAFFGQGTRLTVV.

This clonotype was picked up a small number of times. The chain combines TRBV20-1 with TRBJ2-3, with TRBD2 matching over 9 bases. Trimming at V came to 0 bases and at J to 0 bases, leaving 13 bases not matched to a gene. This CDR3 has 19 residues. Germline V gene sequence: CDR1 DFQATT, CDR2 SNEGSKA (reference sequence). The CDR3 nucleotides are TGCAGTGCTAGAGATTCTAGCGGGACCCGGAGGACTAGCACAGATACGCAGTATTTT. Protein sequence: CSARDSSGTRRTSTDTQYF.

The V and J genes are TRBV5-1 and TRBJ2-3, with D perhaps TRBD1 or TRBD2 (5 bases each). V dropped 4 bases and J dropped 2 bases, with 17 bases sitting between them. Germline CDR1 SGHRS, CDR2 YFSETQ. The CDR3 is 16 residues long. This CDR3 is CASSAMWGLDTDTQYF. CDR3 DNA: TGCGCCAGCAGCGCCATGTGGGGGTTGGACACAGATACGCAGTATTTT.

This clonotype was seen a handful of times. The chain uses TRBV5-5 and TRBJ2-1; 11 bases are shared with TRBD2. The germline CDR1 and CDR2 sequences are SGHKS and YYEKEE (reference sequence). The CDR3 sequence is 16 residues long. V was pared by 0 bases and J by 9 bases, with 8 bases of the junction left unmatched. Here the CDR3 reads CASSLVTSGIPFEQFF. The CDR3 DNA sequence: TGTGCCAGCAGCTTGGTGACTAGCGGGATTCCTTTTGAGCAGTTCTTC. Based on the CDR3 plus reference TRBV5-5 and TRBJ2-1, the full variable domain is DAGVTQSPTHLIKTRGQQVTLRCSPISGHKSVSWYQQVLGQGPQFIFQYYEKEERGRGNFPDRFSARQFPNYSSELNVNALLLGDSALYLCASSLVTSGIPFEQFFGPGTRLTVL.

This rearrangement joins TRBV7-9 to TRBJ2-2; D tentatively reads TRBD1 or TRBD2 (6 bases each). Trimming left V 6 bases short and J 6 bases short, with 20 bases between. CDR3 size: 16 residues. The germline V gene encodes CDR1 SEHNR and CDR2 FQNEAQ (reference sequence). CDR3 nucleotides: TGTGCCAGCAGACTCGGGGGCGCGATAATATCCGGGGAGCTGTTTTTT. Its translation: CASRLGGAIISGELFF.

This clonotype was observed a few times. The chain carries TRBV7-2 and TRBJ2-5, with 8 bases identical to TRBD2. This CDR3 comprises 13 residues. Germline V lookup: CDR1 SGHTA, CDR2 FQGNSA. With V trimmed by 4 bases and J by 8 bases, 6 bases remained unmatched. The CDR3 spells CASSYTGGETQYF. In DNA, the CDR3 is TGTGCCAGCAGCTATACCGGGGGGGAAACCCAGTACTTC.

This clonotype has a count of ten or more. The rearrangement uses TRBV12-3 or TRBV12-4 and TRBJ2-5, with TRBD2 matching 7 bases. J gave up 12 bases and V 6 bases, and 7 bases lay outside the gene matches. There are 11 residues in the CDR3. CDR3 in amino acids: CASSRGTTEYF. DNA for the CDR3: TGTGCCAGCAGCCGCGGGACTACCGAGTACTTC.

The V gene is TRBV25-1, the J gene TRBJ2-1, with a possible D match to TRBD1 (6 bases). This CDR3 has 11 residues. The germline gives CDR1 MGHDK, CDR2 SYGVNS. V was shortened by 5 bases and J by 13 bases, with 12 bases between the two germline ends. Written as DNA, the CDR3 is TGTGCCAGCAGTTTCGGACAGAAACAGTTCTTC. This gives the protein CASSFGQKQFF.

This clonotype was seen many times. V is TRBV20-1 and J is TRBJ2-1; 10 bases are a match to TRBD1. CDR1 and CDR2 (germline): DFQATT, SNEGSKA (reference sequence). Trimming at V came to 5 bases and at J to 7 bases, leaving 8 bases not matched to a gene. This CDR3 has 14 amino acids. The chain's CDR3 is CSASIGTGANEQFF. In nucleotides, the CDR3 is TGCAGTGCTTCAATAGGGACAGGGGCGAATGAGCAGTTCTTC.

The gene calls are TRBV7-3 and TRBJ2-2, with a possible D match to TRBD1 (6 bases). Trimming took 1 base from V and 4 from J, leaving 7 bases between them. Germline CDR1 SGHTA, CDR2 FQGTGA. The CDR3 runs to 14 residues. CDR3 loop: CASSLNRATGELFF. As DNA, the CDR3 is TGTGCCAGCAGCTTAAACAGGGCCACCGGGGAGCTGTTTTTT.

The chain carries TRBV5-5 and TRBJ2-3; D might be TRBD1 (6 bases). CDR1 and CDR2 (germline): SGHKS, YYEKEE (reference sequence). The CDR3 covers 15 residues. Trimming removed 0 bases at V and 3 bases at J, with 11 bases between. In nucleotides, the CDR3 is TGTGCCAGCAGCTTGGAACAGGGAAAGACAGATACGCAGTATTTT. This translates into CASSLEQGKTDTQYF. Full variable domain (outside the CDR3, taken from reference TRBV5-5 and TRBJ2-3): DAGVTQSPTHLIKTRGQQVTLRCSPISGHKSVSWYQQVLGQGPQFIFQYYEKEERGRGNFPDRFSARQFPNYSSELNVNALLLGDSALYLCASSLEQGKTDTQYFGPGTRLTVL.